One sample yielded the 27 T cell receptor beta chains listed below, sequenced in a study of blood T cell repertoires in COVID-19. Repertoires were generated with immunoSEQ multiplex PCR, while TCRdb's copy carries only in-frame clones and drops some. The sample includes fewer than 500,000 clones, approximately 90% of them seen just once. Sequencing was carried out using PBMCs or T cells enriched from blood (not recorded which). The receptors here all came from a woman in her thirties with acute COVID-19.

The rearrangement joins TRBV15 to TRBJ2-2; the D gene is possibly TRBD1 (5 bases). Trimming left V 1 base short and J 2 bases short, with 11 bases between. The CDR3 is made up of 16 amino acids. Germline lookup yields CDR1 LNHNV and CDR2 YYDKDF (reference sequence). The DNA of the CDR3 is TGTGCCACCAGCAGAGGACAGAATCAAAACACCGGGGAGCTGTTTTTT. Its protein is CATSRGQNQNTGELFF.

This clone was seen only once. This chain links TRBV27 with TRBJ2-1; possible D gene TRBD2, 6 bases. Germline V lookup: CDR1 MNHEY, CDR2 SMNVEV (reference sequence). This CDR3 is built from 13 residues. V was clipped by 4 bases and J by 10 bases, with 14 bases between them. Here the CDR3 reads CASSSRRGSEQFF. CDR3 DNA sequence: TGTGCCAGCAGTTCCAGGCGGGGTTCCGAGCAGTTCTTC.

The V call is TRBV27, the J call TRBJ1-5, with D maybe TRBD1 (6 bases). The length of the CDR3 is 16 residues. Trimming took 0 bases from V and 6 from J, leaving 15 bases between them. CDR1 and CDR2 (germline): MNHEY, SMNVEV (reference sequence). CDR3 nucleotides: TGTGCCAGCAGTTTATCGTACAGGGCTTTCGGTCAGCCCCAGCATTTT. It yields the protein CASSLSYRAFGQPQHF.

CDR3 DNA sequence: TGTGCCAGCCTCCACCTGCAAGAGACTGAAGCTTTCTTT. The encoded protein is CASLHLQETEAFF. The chain joins TRBV28 to TRBJ1-1; no clear D. The CDR3 consists of 13 residues. Germline values: CDR1 MDHEN, CDR2 SYDVKM. V was clipped by 8 bases and J by 5 bases, with 15 bases between them.

This clone qualifies as medium-sized. This sequence joins TRBV19 and TRBJ1-6; D may be TRBD1 (6 bases). From germline, CDR1 is LNHDA and CDR2 SQIVND (reference sequence). The V end was cut by 2 bases, the J end by 10 bases, with 12 bases between. The CDR3 covers 14 residues. CDR3 loop: CASSILDSSSPLHF. The CDR3 nucleotides read TGTGCCAGTAGTATATTGGACAGTTCCTCACCCCTCCACTTT.

This clone is a singleton in its sample. This sequence joins TRBV5-1 and TRBJ1-4; 12 nucleotides line up with TRBD1. The trim removed 0 bases at V and 5 bases at J, leaving 8 bases unmatched. The CDR3 loop spans 18 amino acids. Looked up from germline, CDR1 is SGHRS and CDR2 is YFSETQ. The DNA for the CDR3 is TGCGCCAGCAGCTTGGGGCCGGGACAGGGGGCTCTAAATGAAAAACTGTTTTTT. It codes for CASSLGPGQGALNEKLFF.

The J gene is TRBJ2-7, the V gene TRBV27, with D possibly being TRBD1 (6 bases). The V and J ends lost 1 base and 5 bases respectively, with 9 bases between them. The CDR3 is 13 residues long. The germline V gene encodes CDR1 MNHEY and CDR2 SMNVEV (reference sequence). The CDR3 loop reads CASSLWGPNEQYF. The CDR3 DNA sequence: TGTGCCAGCAGTTTATGGGGGCCCAACGAGCAGTACTTC.

The CDR3 DNA sequence: TGTGCCAGCTCACCACGTACCGGGACAGGTTTTGATAGCTCTGGAAACACCATATATTTT. Its protein is CASSPRTGTGFDSSGNTIYF. The V and J genes are TRBV18 and TRBJ1-3, with 8 bases that match TRBD1. Germline V gene data show CDR1 as KGHSH and CDR2 as LQKENI. J was trimmed by 0 bases and V by 1 base; bases with no gene match: 14. This CDR3 region has 20 residues. Supplemented by reference TRBV18 and TRBJ1-3, the full variable domain reads NAGVMQNPRHLVRRRGQEARLRCSPMKGHSHVYWYRQLPEEGLKFMVYLQKENIIDESGMPKERFSAEFPKEGPSILRIQQVVRGDSAAYFCASSPRTGTGFDSSGNTIYFGEGSWLTVV.

This chain connects TRBV10-3 to TRBJ2-2, with 13 bases matching TRBD2. This CDR3 comprises 14 residues. Germline V gene data show CDR1 as ENHRY and CDR2 as SYGVKD. DNA for the CDR3: TGTGCATACGGACTAGCGGGGGACTCCGGGGAGCTGTTTTTT. The encoded protein is CAYGLAGDSGELFF.

The chain joins TRBV2 to TRBJ1-4; no clear D. Trimming removed 7 bases at V and 7 bases at J, with 10 bases between. There are 12 residues in the CDR3. Germline V gene data show CDR1 as SNHLY and CDR2 as FYNNEI. Here the CDR3 DNA reads TGTGCCAGCAACGGGGTGGGTGAAAAACTGTTTTTT. The encoded protein is CASNGVGEKLFF.

The CDR3 loop reads CASSNEVFGSPLHF. Here the CDR3 DNA reads TGTGCCAGCAGTAACGAGGTATTCGGTTCACCCCTCCACTTT. V gene TRBV6-5 combines with J gene TRBJ1-6; D not resolved. CDR1 and CDR2 (germline): MNHEY, SVGAGI. With 5 bases removed from V and 9 bases from J, the gap between germline ends came to 14 bases. The CDR3 covers 14 residues.

This rearrangement joins TRBV3-1 (or the pseudogene TRBV3-2) to TRBJ1-1, with 7 bases that match TRBD1. The germline gives CDR1 LGHDT, CDR2 YNNKEL (reference sequence). The trim removed 6 bases at V and 4 bases at J, leaving 5 bases unmatched. The CDR3 has 13 amino acids. DNA for the CDR3: TGTGCCAGCAGTTTGGGACAGAGCACTGAAGCTTTCTTT. Translating it yields CASSLGQSTEAFF.

The V and J genes are TRBV7-2 and TRBJ2-1; D not certain. Germline V gene data show CDR1 as SGHTA and CDR2 as FQGNSA. V shed 4 bases and J shed 10 bases, with 14 bases lying between them. The CDR3 consists of 13 residues. The CDR3 loop reads CASSSPQYHEQFF. The CDR3 DNA is TGTGCCAGCAGCTCACCCCAGTATCACGAGCAGTTCTTC.

J is TRBJ2-6 and V is TRBV7-6; maybe TRBD2 (5 bases). Trimming cost V 5 bases and J 0 bases, with 17 bases left between them. The CDR3 has 18 residues. Germline CDR1 reads SGHVS; CDR2 reads FNYEAQ. The CDR3 DNA sequence: TGTGCCAGCAGCCCCCCAAGCGGCGCTAACTCTGGGGCCAACGTCCTGACTTTC. Its translation: CASSPPSGANSGANVLTF.

The chain couples TRBV27 to TRBJ2-1; possible D gene TRBD1, 6 bases. V was pared by 3 bases and J by 3 bases, with 15 bases between. The CDR3 is made up of 16 amino acids. Germline values: CDR1 MNHEY, CDR2 SMNVEV (reference sequence). CDR3 amino acids: CASSFVTGRNYNEQFF. CDR3 sequence (DNA): TGTGCCAGCAGTTTCGTAACAGGGCGGAACTACAATGAGCAGTTCTTC.

The chain uses TRBV5-1 and TRBJ1-6, with 7 nucleotides matching TRBD1. With V trimmed by 4 bases and J by 5 bases, 3 bases remained unmatched. Germline values: CDR1 SGHRS, CDR2 YFSETQ. The CDR3 contains 14 residues. CDR3 loop: CASSVGTDNSPLHF. The CDR3 coding sequence is TGCGCCAGCAGCGTCGGGACAGATAATTCACCCCTCCACTTT.

This chain joins TRBV19 and TRBJ1-2; 11 bases align to TRBD1. Germline V gene lookup returns CDR1 LNHDA and CDR2 SQIVND (reference sequence). The CDR3 runs 15 residues. The J segment lost 5 bases and the V segment lost 6 bases, leaving 8 bases of the junction unmatched. The DNA for the CDR3 is TGTGCCAGTAGCCCACGGACAGGGGGCGGGTATGGCTACACCTTC. It specifies CASSPRTGGGYGYTF. Drawing the rest from reference TRBV19 and TRBJ1-2, the complete variable domain is DGGITQSPKYLFRKEGQNVTLSCEQNLNHDAMYWYRQDPGQGLRLIYYSQIVNDFQKGDIAEGYSVSREKKESFPLTVTSAQKNPTAFYLCASSPRTGGGYGYTFGSGTRLTVV.

This clone was seen just once. The rearrangement joins TRBV30 to TRBJ1-4; D ambiguous. Per the germline V gene, CDR1 is GTSNPN and CDR2 is SVGIG (reference sequence). The CDR3 length is 17 residues. V lost 0 bases and J lost 0, with 14 bases in between. CDR3 region: CAWSVSRLRATNEKLFF. In DNA form, the CDR3 reads TGTGCCTGGAGTGTCTCGCGGCTTCGGGCAACTAATGAAAAACTGTTTTTT.

The V call is TRBV9, the J call TRBJ1-6, with unresolved D. Trimming took 4 bases from V and 7 from J, leaving 9 bases between them. The germline CDR1 and CDR2 sequences are SGDLS and YYNGEE. The CDR3 contains 13 residues. The CDR3 DNA follows: TGTGCCAGCAGCCTTTCGGGGAATTCACCCCTCCACTTT. This sequence encodes CASSLSGNSPLHF.

The chain employs TRBV5-5 and TRBJ2-7; D call uncertain. CDR1 and CDR2 (germline): SGHKS, YYEKEE (reference sequence). The CDR3 consists of 15 residues. Trimming cost V 1 base and J 3 bases, with 14 bases left between them. The CDR3 spells CASSLRLAQVYEQYF. The CDR3 coding sequence is TGTGCCAGCAGCTTGAGGCTGGCGCAGGTCTACGAGCAGTACTTC. Supplemented by reference TRBV5-5 and TRBJ2-7, the full variable domain reads DAGVTQSPTHLIKTRGQQVTLRCSPISGHKSVSWYQQVLGQGPQFIFQYYEKEERGRGNFPDRFSARQFPNYSSELNVNALLLGDSALYLCASSLRLAQVYEQYFGPGTRLTVT.

This chain uses TRBV10-3 with TRBJ2-7, with D perhaps TRBD2 (6 bases). The germline V and J ends were trimmed by 6 bases and 0 bases, with 15 bases remaining between them. Germline V gene sequence: CDR1 ENHRY, CDR2 SYGVKD. The CDR3 totals 15 residues. CDR3 loop: CAISGSWGDSYEQYF. CDR3 sequence (DNA): TGTGCCATCAGCGGGTCGTGGGGGGACTCCTACGAGCAGTACTTC.

Written as DNA, the CDR3 is TGTGCCAGCAGCTTGGGCCAGGGGGCGCGGTCCTATAATTCACCCCTCCACTTT. Residues: CASSLGQGARSYNSPLHF. The chain is built from TRBV5-5 and TRBJ1-6; 8 nucleotides align to TRBD1. The trim removed 0 bases at V and 1 base at J, leaving 6 bases unmatched. Germline V CDR1 and CDR2: SGHKS, YYEKEE (reference sequence). The CDR3 totals 18 residues.

The CDR3 loop reads CASSPRVESGGTRYEQYF. The CDR3 region has the DNA TGTGCCAGCAGCCCCCGCGTCGAAAGTGGAGGGACTCGCTACGAGCAGTACTTC. V and J are TRBV7-9 and TRBJ2-7, with TRBD2 as a possible D gene (6 bases). The CDR3 loop spans 18 amino acids. V dropped 5 bases and J dropped 3 bases, with 26 bases sitting between them. Germline V CDR1 and CDR2: SEHNR, FQNEAQ (reference sequence).

This clone was counted a single time. This chain joins TRBV3-1 (or the pseudogene TRBV3-2) and TRBJ2-2; 14 nucleotides match TRBD2. The CDR3 is 17 amino acids. Germline-derived CDR1 and CDR2 are LGHDT and YNNKEL (reference sequence). V dropped 4 bases and J dropped 4; count of bases not matched to a gene: 5. The CDR3 DNA follows: TGTGCCAGCAGCCTAAGGACTAGCGGGGGGCGCACCGGGGAGCTGTTTTTT. Protein sequence: CASSLRTSGGRTGELFF.

The CDR3 is CAWREDRGRGGYTF. The CDR3 DNA follows: TGTGCCTGGAGGGAAGACAGGGGCAGGGGTGGCTACACCTTC. This rearrangement joins TRBV30 to TRBJ1-2; 8 positions agree with TRBD1. Germline CDR1 is GTSNPN and CDR2 is SVGIG (reference sequence). V was clipped by 3 bases and J by 7 bases; unmatched bases: 10. The CDR3 sequence is 14 residues long.

V is TRBV7-9 and J is TRBJ1-2; 8 positions match TRBD1. The CDR3 spans 18 residues. Germline loops: CDR1 SEHNR, CDR2 FQNEAQ (reference sequence). J lost 2 bases, V lost 7 bases, and 18 bases had no gene match. CDR3 loop: CASTTRPPGTGGNYGYTF. CDR3 coding DNA: TGTGCCAGCACAACCCGACCCCCCGGGACAGGAGGGAACTATGGCTACACCTTC.

The genes are TRBV19 and TRBJ2-7; 9 bases map to TRBD2. The CDR3 consists of 15 residues. V was pared by 5 bases and J by 4 bases, with 9 bases of the junction left unmatched. Germline V CDR1 and CDR2: LNHDA, SQIVND (reference sequence). CDR3 in DNA: TGTGCCAGTAGTTCATCTACTAGCGGGCCGTACGAGCAGTACTTC. Translating it yields CASSSSTSGPYEQYF.